This T cell receptor beta chain was sequenced in a study of cytotoxic CD8 clonotypes in ibrutinib-treated CLL. Overall study: Sample averages reached 255,043 productive templates and 94,082 productive rearrangements. Overall study findings and caveats: The study found baseline clonality above age-matched healthy donors, tracking circulating CD8+ T-cell counts. The clonality went up when patients responded to ibrutinib and dropped back toward baseline at progression.

Germline V CDR1 and CDR2: LNHNV, YYDKDF (reference sequence). This CDR3 has 15 amino acids. V was clipped by 4 bases and J by 4 bases, with 16 bases between them. For this clone: No antigen is known for it.

Sequencing used immunoSEQ multiplex PCR; TCRdb keeps in-frame clones, though not all of them. The table includes 160,000 or so clones, roughly 88% detected once. The chain employs TRBV15 and TRBJ1-2, with D possibly matching TRBD1 (6 bases). This material consisted of PBMCs, taken at disease progression, from a patient treated with ibrutinib. This receptor was obtained from a human donor with chronic lymphocytic leukemia. The CDR3 here is CATSTLEQGSYGYTF. The DNA of the CDR3 is TGTGCCACCAGCACATTAGAACAGGGATCCTATGGCTACACCTTC.